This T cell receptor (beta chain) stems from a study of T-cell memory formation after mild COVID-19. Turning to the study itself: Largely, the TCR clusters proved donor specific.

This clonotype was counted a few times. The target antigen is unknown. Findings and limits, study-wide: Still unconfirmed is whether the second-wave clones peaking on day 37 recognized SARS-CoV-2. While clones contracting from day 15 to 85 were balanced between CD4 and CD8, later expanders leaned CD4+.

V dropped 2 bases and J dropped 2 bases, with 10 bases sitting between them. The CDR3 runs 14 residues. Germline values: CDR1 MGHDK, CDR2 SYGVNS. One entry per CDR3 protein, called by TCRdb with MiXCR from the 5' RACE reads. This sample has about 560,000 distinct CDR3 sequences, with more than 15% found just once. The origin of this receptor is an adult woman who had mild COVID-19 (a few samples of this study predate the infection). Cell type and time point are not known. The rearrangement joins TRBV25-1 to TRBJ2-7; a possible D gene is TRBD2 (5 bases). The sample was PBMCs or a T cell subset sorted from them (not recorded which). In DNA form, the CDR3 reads TGTGCCAGCAGTGAACGGGGTCCCCCCTACGAGCAGTACTTC. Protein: CASSERGPPYEQYF.